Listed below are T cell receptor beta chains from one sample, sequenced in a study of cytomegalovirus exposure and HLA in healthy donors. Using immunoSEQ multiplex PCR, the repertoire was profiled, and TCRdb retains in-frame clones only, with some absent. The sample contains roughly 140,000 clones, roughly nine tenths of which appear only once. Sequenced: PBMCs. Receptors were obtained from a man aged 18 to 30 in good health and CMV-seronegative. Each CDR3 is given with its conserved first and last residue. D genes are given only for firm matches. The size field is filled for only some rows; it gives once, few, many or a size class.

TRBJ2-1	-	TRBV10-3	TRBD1	CAIRDRGHEQFF	TGTGCCATCAGGGACAGGGGACATGAGCAGTTCTTC
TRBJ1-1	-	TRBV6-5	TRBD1	CASSYRQGARTEAFF	TGTGCCAGCAGTTACAGGCAGGGGGCGCGGACTGAAGCTTTCTTT
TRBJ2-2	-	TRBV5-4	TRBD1	CASSLRGQGATGELFF	TGTGCCAGCAGCCTGAGGGGACAGGGGGCCACCGGGGAGCTGTTTTTT
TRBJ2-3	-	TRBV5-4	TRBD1	CASSFYRGTQYF	TGTGCCAGCAGCTTCTACAGGGGTACGCAGTATTTT
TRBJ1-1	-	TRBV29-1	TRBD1	CSVSRQGMNTEAFF	TGCAGTGTGAGTCGACAGGGTATGAACACTGAAGCTTTCTTT
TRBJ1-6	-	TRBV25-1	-	CASSEWGGNSPLHF	TGTGCCAGCAGTGAATGGGGGGGGAATTCACCCCTCCACTTT
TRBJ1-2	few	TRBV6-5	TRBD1	CASTRTGGGYTF	TGTGCCAGCACCCGGACAGGGGGCGGCTACACCTTC
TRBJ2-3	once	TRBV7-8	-	CASSRTWGVTDTQYF	TGTGCCAGCAGCCGAACGTGGGGAGTAACAGATACGCAGTATTTT
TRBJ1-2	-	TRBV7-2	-	CASSPLGWPGCTF	TGTGCCAGCAGCCCACTGGGGTGGCCAGGGTGCACCTTC
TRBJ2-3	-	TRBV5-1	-	CASSLGTVPSDTQYF	TGCGCCAGCAGCTTGGGTACAGTTCCTTCGGATACGCAGTATTTT
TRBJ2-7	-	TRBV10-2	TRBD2	CASSPGLAEQYF	TGCGCCAGCAGTCCGGGACTAGCGGAGCAGTACTTC
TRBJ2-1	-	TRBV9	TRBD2	CASSVGVAGLNEQFF	TGTGCCAGCAGCGTAGGAGTAGCGGGTTTAAATGAGCAGTTCTTC
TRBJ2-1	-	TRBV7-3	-	CASSSHQGFPYNEQFF	TGTGCCAGCAGCTCACATCAGGGTTTCCCCTACAATGAGCAGTTCTTC
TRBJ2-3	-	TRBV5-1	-	CASSHNRVFADTQYF	TGCGCCAGCAGCCATAACAGGGTATTTGCAGATACGCAGTATTTT
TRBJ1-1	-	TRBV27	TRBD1	CASSLSYRGGTEAFF	TGTGCCAGCAGTTTATCGTACAGGGGTGGAACTGAAGCTTTCTTT
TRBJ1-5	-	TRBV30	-	CAWSGGGKGQPQHF	TGTGCCTGGAGTGGGGGGGGTAAGGGTCAGCCCCAGCATTTT
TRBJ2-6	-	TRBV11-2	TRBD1	CASSLSGQGYSGANVLTF	TGTGCCAGCAGCTTATCGGGACAGGGATATTCTGGGGCCAACGTCCTGACTTTC
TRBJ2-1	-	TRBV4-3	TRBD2	CASSPQGGAGVYNEQFF	TGCGCCAGCAGCCCACAGGGAGGAGCGGGAGTATACAATGAGCAGTTCTTC
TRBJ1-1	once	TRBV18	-	CASSLQEGNTEAFF	TGTGCCAGCTCACTCCAGGAGGGGAACACTGAAGCTTTCTTT
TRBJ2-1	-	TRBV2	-	CATVGDNEQFF	TGTGCCACCGTAGGGGACAATGAGCAGTTCTTC
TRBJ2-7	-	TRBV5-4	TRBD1	CASSPDRGRYEQYF	TGTGCCAGCAGCCCGGACAGGGGGCGATACGAGCAGTACTTC
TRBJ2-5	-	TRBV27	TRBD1	CASRPGRAGGRETQYF	TGTGCCAGCAGGCCCGGCCGGGCAGGGGGACGAGAGACCCAGTACTTC
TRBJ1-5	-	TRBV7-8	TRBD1	CASSVAQGYNQPQHF	TGTGCCAGCAGCGTAGCACAGGGGTACAATCAGCCCCAGCATTTT
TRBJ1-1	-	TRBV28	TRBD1	CASSLSVGQGSAEAFF	TGTGCCAGCAGTCTCTCCGTGGGACAGGGGTCTGCTGAAGCTTTCTTT
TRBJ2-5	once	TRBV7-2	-	CASSLGHRETQYF	TGTGCCAGCAGCTTAGGACACAGGGAGACCCAGTACTTC
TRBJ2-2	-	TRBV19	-	CASSITGSTGELFF	TGTGCCAGTAGTATAACAGGTTCCACCGGGGAGCTGTTTTTT
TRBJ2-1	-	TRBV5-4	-	CASSFFQINEQFF	TGTGCCAGCAGCTTTTTCCAGATCAATGAGCAGTTCTTC
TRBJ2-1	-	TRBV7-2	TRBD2	CASLSGGSIYEQFF	TGTGCCAGCTTAAGCGGGGGGTCAATCTATGAGCAGTTCTTC
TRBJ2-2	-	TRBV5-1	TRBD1	CASSRLGPTGANTGELFF	TGCGCCAGCAGTCGGTTGGGCCCAACAGGGGCGAACACCGGGGAGCTGTTTTTT
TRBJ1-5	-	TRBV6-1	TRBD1	CASSGGTGAQPQHF	TGTGCCAGCAGTGGGGGGACAGGGGCTCAGCCCCAGCATTTT
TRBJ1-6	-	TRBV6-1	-	CASIQGSREPLHF	TGTGCCAGCATCCAGGGGTCGCGTGAACCCCTCCACTTT
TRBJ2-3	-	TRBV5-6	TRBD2	CASSLAGGPDTQYF	TGTGCCAGCAGCTTGGCGGGGGGGCCAGATACGCAGTATTTT
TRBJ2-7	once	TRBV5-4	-	CASSPGGHSYEQYF	TGTGCCAGCAGCCCCGGGGGGCACTCCTACGAGCAGTACTTC
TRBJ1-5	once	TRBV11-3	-	CASSLGAGTEEFGNQPQHF	TGTGCCAGCAGCTTAGGTGCGGGTACGGAGGAATTCGGCAATCAGCCCCAGCATTTT
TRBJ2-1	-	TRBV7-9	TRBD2	CASTSSGGAEYNEQFF	TGTGCCAGCACCTCCAGCGGGGGGGCCGAGTACAATGAGCAGTTCTTC
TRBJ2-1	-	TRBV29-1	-	CSVDPVEAQGGEQFF	TGCAGCGTTGACCCCGTGGAGGCACAGGGTGGGGAGCAGTTCTTC
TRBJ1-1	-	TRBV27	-	CASSFTGKNTEAFF	TGTGCCAGCAGTTTCACAGGAAAGAACACTGAAGCTTTCTTT
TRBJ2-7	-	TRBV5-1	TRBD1	CASSSEGGSEQYF	TGCGCCAGCAGCTCGGAAGGGGGCAGCGAGCAGTACTTC
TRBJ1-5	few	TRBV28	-	CASSGGRHNQPQHF	TGTGCCAGCAGCGGGGGACGCCACAATCAGCCCCAGCATTTT
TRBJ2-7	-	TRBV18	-	CASSPGGNAYEQYF	TGTGCCAGCTCACCAGGCGGAAACGCCTACGAGCAGTACTTC
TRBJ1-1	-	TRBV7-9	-	CASSLRDPGEAFF	TGTGCCAGCAGCTTACGGGATCCTGGTGAAGCTTTCTTT